This TCR beta chain emerged from a study of T cells in tuberculosis (dated by TCRdb to the late 2010s). Study-wide context: To characterize T cells specific for the mycobacterial lipid antigen glucose monomycolate (GMM), the study used CD1B tetramers together with high-throughput TCR immunosequencing. A South African clinical cohort compared IGRA-negative adolescents, IGRA-positive adolescents with latent tuberculosis and adults with active tuberculosis, around ten per group.

TCR libraries were generated with the immunoSEQ multiplex PCR assay, using TCR-beta and/or TCR-alpha/delta assays for each sample. The amplified TCR libraries were sequenced using the Illumina high-throughput platform. On the study's bioinformatics: Clustering and dimensionality reduction relied on pairwise TCRdist distances among GMM-specific receptors from T cells that were either sorted ex vivo or expanded in vitro. The score assigned to each clinical repertoire was mean NN-distance, meaning the average TCRdist to the nearest 10% of tetramer-positive reference sequences. GEM TCR motif frequency was calculated as the fraction of unique TCRs that matched known GEM sequences by V/J usage and CDR3 length. Active tuberculosis was classified by linear discriminant analysis with leave-one-out cross-validation, implemented in scikit-learn. TCRdb re-hosts the immuneACCESS table, in-frame sequences only. Its copies lack some clones; in the studies checked, an unresolved V gene accounts for under half of them, and the cause for the rest is not known. V and J calls plus clone size are reproduced from that table; the DNA served to infer D and trimming. In this sample the table shows about 43,000 clones, about 95% of which occur a single time. About 2% of the sample is taken by the ten largest.

With respect to this clone: Its antigen remains unidentified. No base-level quality is on record; no much larger clone is a single base apart.

The V end loses 4 bases and the J end loses 5 bases, and a stretch of 8 bases separates them. Measured from the cysteine to the phenylalanine, the CDR3 is 11 residues long. Kept here is only the CDR3 DNA, which spans 33 bases and is read in frame from base 1. CDR1 SQVTM and CDR2 ANQGSEA are derived from the germline V gene. At study entry, a tuberculin skin test and the QuantiFERON-TB GOLD In-Tube IGRA were used to screen adolescents for latent tuberculosis infection. Immunosequencing of unsorted cryopreserved PBMC covered, on average, around 100,000 T cells per clinical donor. Eleven high schools in the Worcester region of the Western Cape, South Africa, served as enrollment sites for adolescents aged 12 to 18 years. About 10 M. tuberculosis-infected and approximately ten uninfected adolescents were selected with matching for age and sex. PBMC from adolescents were isolated by density centrifugation from freshly drawn heparinized blood and were then cryopreserved.

Findings and caveats that apply to the study as a whole: Clinical samples were selected based on which cryopreserved specimens were available, and the active tuberculosis cases were adults whereas the controls were adolescents. An accuracy of 87% (AUROC around 0.91) was reached by a classifier using the diverse GMM-specific repertoire, compared with more than 65% accuracy when GEM motif frequencies were used. Smaller NN-distances were partly driven by shorter CDR3-alpha lengths in active tuberculosis patients, and statistical significance was not reached for the TCR-beta difference. Compared with IGRA-negative controls, TCR-alpha repertoires from active tuberculosis had smaller mean NN-distances to GMM-specific TCRs, which suggests that these TCRs underwent clonal expansion.

The TCR was taken from a donor aged 5-35 years with latent tuberculosis or without tuberculosis infection. Some clones in this sample may be carry-over from other donors' samples. Recombination connected TRBV29-1 to TRBJ1-2, with the D segment identity uncertain. Sequenced sample: PBMCs. CDR3 sequence: CSVVAGYGYTF. The nucleotide sequence is given as TGCAGCGTTGTAGCGGGGTATGGCTACACCTTC. Reference TRBV29-1 and TRBJ1-2 proteins supply the regions before and after the CDR3; the full variable domain is: SAVISQKPSRDICQRGTSLTIQCQVDSQVTMMFWYRQQPGQSLTLIATANQGSEATYESGFVIDKFPISRPNLTFSTLTVSNMSPEDSSIYLCSVVAGYGYTFGSGTRLTVV.